These T cell receptor beta chains were read from a single sample in a study of CD8 T cells in ankylosing spondylitis. MiXCR, run by TCRdb on the 5' RACE reads, gives a single entry per CDR3 protein. The table lists roughly 700,000 distinct CDR3 sequences, around 20% of them singletons, with around a fifth in the top ten. Sequencing was performed on blood, either unsorted or a sorted T cell fraction (not recorded which). Every receptor here comes from a male donor with ankylosing spondylitis. The CDR3 runs from the conserved cysteine through the conserved F or W.

V gene: TRBV5-5; J gene: TRBJ2-6; CDR3 protein: CASSLVLNSGANVLTF
V gene: TRBV5-5; J gene: TRBJ1-2; CDR3 protein: CASSWILGEALIYGYTF
V gene: TRBV20-1; J gene: TRBJ2-1; CDR3 protein: CSAEGRGGHNEQFF
V gene: TRBV20-1; J gene: TRBJ2-3; CDR3 protein: CSARDRAAAGAKADTQYF
V gene: TRBV7-6; J gene: TRBJ2-3; CDR3 protein: CASSLTVGGGVGTDTQYF
V gene: TRBV29-1; J gene: TRBJ2-3; CDR3 protein: CSVADPSGRPGDTQYF
V gene: TRBV20-1; J gene: TRBJ1-6; CDR3 protein: CSARDTGLNSPLHF
V gene: TRBV10-3; J gene: TRBJ1-5; CDR3 protein: CAISERGAEQPQHF
V gene: TRBV20-1; J gene: TRBJ2-7; CDR3 protein: CSARRPGLAAIYEQYF
V gene: TRBV5-1; J gene: TRBJ1-2; CDR3 protein: CASSEYRDRGYYGYTF
V gene: TRBV6-1; J gene: TRBJ2-1; CDR3 protein: CASSRGASGGYNEQFF
V gene: TRBV7-2; J gene: TRBJ2-2; CDR3 protein: CASSPAGSQRPGELFF
V gene: TRBV4-3; J gene: TRBJ1-4; CDR3 protein: CASSQDRDNNEKLFF
V gene: TRBV12-3/TRBV12-4; J gene: TRBJ2-1; CDR3 protein: CASSLETEAEQFF
V gene: TRBV5-1; J gene: TRBJ2-1; CDR3 protein: CASSLATSGSNEQFF
V gene: TRBV12-3/TRBV12-4; J gene: TRBJ2-5; CDR3 protein: CASSLEGGSRGRETQYF
V gene: TRBV28; J gene: TRBJ2-7; CDR3 protein: CASSTPDSLPYEQYF
V gene: TRBV12-3/TRBV12-4; J gene: TRBJ2-2; CDR3 protein: CASSSWTSGTLGELFF
V gene: TRBV7-8; J gene: TRBJ2-7; CDR3 protein: CASSRSGNWYEQYF
V gene: TRBV20-1; J gene: TRBJ2-7; CDR3 protein: CSASDIGYEQYF
V gene: TRBV7-2; J gene: TRBJ2-5; CDR3 protein: CASTKSGRVEETQYF
V gene: TRBV5-1; J gene: TRBJ2-1; CDR3 protein: CASSLELGGIPYNEQFF
V gene: TRBV12-3/TRBV12-4; J gene: TRBJ2-5; CDR3 protein: CASSFFSLLAGKETQYF
V gene: TRBV2; J gene: TRBJ1-1; CDR3 protein: CASSEDRREAFF
V gene: TRBV6-1; J gene: TRBJ1-2; CDR3 protein: CASSPTGEDGYTF
V gene: TRBV28; J gene: TRBJ2-3; CDR3 protein: CASSLSALVGADTQYF
V gene: TRBV7-2; J gene: TRBJ1-6; CDR3 protein: CASSLAQLLHF
V gene: TRBV20-1; J gene: TRBJ2-7; CDR3 protein: CSAKYSLGFYEQYF
V gene: TRBV5-4; J gene: TRBJ2-5; CDR3 protein: CASGIAGGKETQYF
V gene: TRBV7-9; J gene: TRBJ1-1; CDR3 protein: CASSSPGNTEAFF
V gene: TRBV5-6; J gene: TRBJ2-7; CDR3 protein: CASSFGDNSYEQYF
V gene: TRBV27; J gene: TRBJ2-7; CDR3 protein: CASSSQGEMPYEQYF
V gene: TRBV12-3/TRBV12-4; J gene: TRBJ2-2; CDR3 protein: CASSRGTDGGELFF
V gene: TRBV4-3; J gene: TRBJ2-7; CDR3 protein: CASSQDMGGVLAGVYEQYF
V gene: TRBV4-1; J gene: TRBJ2-1; CDR3 protein: CASSQDLVNEQFF
V gene: TRBV3-1; J gene: TRBJ2-1; CDR3 protein: CASSQESGFSPTYNEQFF
V gene: TRBV20-1; J gene: TRBJ2-5; CDR3 protein: CSARTPLAGGRETQYF
V gene: TRBV4-2; J gene: TRBJ2-7; CDR3 protein: CASSQERGRWDYDYEQYF
V gene: TRBV29-1; J gene: TRBJ2-1; CDR3 protein: CSVEGGAGVYNEQFF
V gene: TRBV5-1; J gene: TRBJ2-1; CDR3 protein: CASSSSGGKNEQFF
V gene: TRBV5-1; J gene: TRBJ2-7; CDR3 protein: CASSPDWGAEQYF
V gene: TRBV11-3; J gene: TRBJ2-4; CDR3 protein: CASSLREIQYF
V gene: TRBV4-2; J gene: TRBJ2-1; CDR3 protein: CASSQETFQVYNDRNEQFF
V gene: TRBV2; J gene: TRBJ2-3; CDR3 protein: CASRTGTDTDTQYF
V gene: TRBV12-3/TRBV12-4; J gene: TRBJ2-6; CDR3 protein: CATDTGSGANVLTF
V gene: TRBV29-1; J gene: TRBJ2-1; CDR3 protein: CSVEASGGSSYNEQFF
V gene: TRBV12-3/TRBV12-4; J gene: TRBJ2-7; CDR3 protein: CASSLRRDRGFEQYF
V gene: TRBV29-1; J gene: TRBJ1-6; CDR3 protein: CSVVRTGRSFNSYNSPLHF